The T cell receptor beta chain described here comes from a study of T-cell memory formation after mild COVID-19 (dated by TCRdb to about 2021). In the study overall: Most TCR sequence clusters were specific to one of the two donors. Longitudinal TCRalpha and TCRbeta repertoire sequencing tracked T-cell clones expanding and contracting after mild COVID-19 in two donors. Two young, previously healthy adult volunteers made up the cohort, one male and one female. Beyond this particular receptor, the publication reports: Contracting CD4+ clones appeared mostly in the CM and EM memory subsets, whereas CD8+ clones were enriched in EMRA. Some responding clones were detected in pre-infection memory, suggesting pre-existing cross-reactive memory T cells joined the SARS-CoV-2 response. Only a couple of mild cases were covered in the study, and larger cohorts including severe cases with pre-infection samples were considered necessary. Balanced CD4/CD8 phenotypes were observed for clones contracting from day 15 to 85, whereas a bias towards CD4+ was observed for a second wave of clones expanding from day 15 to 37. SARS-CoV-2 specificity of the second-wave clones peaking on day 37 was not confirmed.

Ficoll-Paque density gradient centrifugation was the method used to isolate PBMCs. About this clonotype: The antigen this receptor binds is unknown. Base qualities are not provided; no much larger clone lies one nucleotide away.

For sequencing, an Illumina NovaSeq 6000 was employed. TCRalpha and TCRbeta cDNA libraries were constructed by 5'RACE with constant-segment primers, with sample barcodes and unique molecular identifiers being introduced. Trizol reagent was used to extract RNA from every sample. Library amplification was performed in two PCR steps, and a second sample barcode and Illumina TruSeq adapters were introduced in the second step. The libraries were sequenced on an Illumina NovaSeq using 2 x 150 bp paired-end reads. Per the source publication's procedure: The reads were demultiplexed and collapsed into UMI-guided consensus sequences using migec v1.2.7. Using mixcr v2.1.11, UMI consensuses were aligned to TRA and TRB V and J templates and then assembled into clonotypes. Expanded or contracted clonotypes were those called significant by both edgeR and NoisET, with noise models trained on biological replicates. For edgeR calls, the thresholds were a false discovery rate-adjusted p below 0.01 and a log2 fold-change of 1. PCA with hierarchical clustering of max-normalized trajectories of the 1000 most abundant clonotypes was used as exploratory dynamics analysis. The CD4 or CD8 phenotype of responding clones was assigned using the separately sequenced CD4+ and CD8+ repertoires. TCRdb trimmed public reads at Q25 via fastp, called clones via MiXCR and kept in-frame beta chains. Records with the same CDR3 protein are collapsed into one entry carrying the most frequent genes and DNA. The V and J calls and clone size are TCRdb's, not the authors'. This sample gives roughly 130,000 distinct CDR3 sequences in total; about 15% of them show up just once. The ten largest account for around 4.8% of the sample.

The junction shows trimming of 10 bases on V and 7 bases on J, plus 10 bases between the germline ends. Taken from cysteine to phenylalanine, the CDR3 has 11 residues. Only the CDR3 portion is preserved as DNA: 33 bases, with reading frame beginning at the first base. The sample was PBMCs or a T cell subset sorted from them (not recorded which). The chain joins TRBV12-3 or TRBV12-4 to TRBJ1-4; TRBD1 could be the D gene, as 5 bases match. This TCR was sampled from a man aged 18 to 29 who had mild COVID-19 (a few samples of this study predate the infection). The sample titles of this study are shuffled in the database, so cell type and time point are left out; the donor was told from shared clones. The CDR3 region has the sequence CATGRSEKLFF. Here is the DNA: TGTGCCACGGGGCGGAGTGAAAAACTGTTTTTT.